The clone carrying this T cell receptor beta chain was counted between two and nine times. The record originates from a study of T-cell memory formation after mild COVID-19. One entry per CDR3 protein results from TCRdb running MiXCR on the 5' RACE reads. This repertoire shows about 610,000 distinct CDR3 sequences, 15% to 20% found once; its top ten account for about 8.1%. The V and J ends lost 5 bases and 5 bases respectively, with 16 bases between them. Germline V CDR1 and CDR2: SGHRS, YFSETQ. This CDR3 region has 14 residues. The rearrangement links TRBV5-1 to TRBJ2-5, with a possible D match to TRBD1 (6 bases). Sequenced: PBMCs or a T cell subset sorted from them (not recorded which). The sequence came from an adult woman who had mild COVID-19 (a few samples of this study predate the infection). Cell type and time point are not known. CDR3 sequence (DNA): TGCGCCAGCAGTGGGACAACACATACGGAGACCCAGTACTTC. This encodes CASSGTTHTETQYF. The variable domain in full, completed from reference TRBV5-1 and TRBJ2-5, reads KAGVTQTPRYLIKTRGQQVTLSCSPISGHRSVSWYQQTPGQGLQFLFEYFSETQRNKGNFPGRFSGRQFSNSRSEMNVSTLELGDSALYLCASSGTTHTETQYFGPGTRLLVL.